A selection of T cell receptor beta chains follows, all from one sample in a study of cytomegalovirus exposure and HLA in healthy donors. The protocol was immunoSEQ multiplex PCR, while the TCRdb copy is restricted to in-frame clones and leaves out a portion. The sample includes some 140,000 clones, 79% of them seen just once. Sequenced sample: PBMCs. The receptors shown here come from a man between 18 and 29 years old in good health and CMV-seronegative. The CDR3 runs from the conserved cysteine through the conserved F or W. D genes are given only for firm matches. Expanded clones are given a class, and other clones once, few, many or no size at all.

d_gene	v_gene	j_gene	abundance	CDR3aa	CDR3nt
TRBD1	TRBV7-2	TRBJ2-7	-	CASSLDRGQYF	TGTGCCAGCAGCCTAGACAGGGGGCAGTACTTC
TRBD2	TRBV7-2	TRBJ2-1	-	CASSSYREDEQFF	TGTGCCAGCAGCTCCTATCGGGAGGATGAGCAGTTCTTC
TRBD1	TRBV5-1	TRBJ2-7	-	CASSYGQGTYEQYF	TGCGCCAGCAGCTACGGACAGGGGACCTACGAGCAGTACTTC
-	TRBV29-1	TRBJ1-1	-	CSALGENTEAFF	TGCAGCGCCCTAGGGGAGAACACTGAAGCTTTCTTT
-	TRBV5-6	TRBJ1-2	-	CASSLRQGLYGYTF	TGTGCCAGCAGCTTAAGGCAGGGACTATATGGCTACACCTTC
-	TRBV29-1	TRBJ1-1	once	CSVDVRGRGTEAFF	TGCAGCGTTGATGTGCGGGGAAGGGGCACTGAAGCTTTCTTT
-	TRBV6-1	TRBJ1-2	few	CASSETRGYGYTF	TGTGCCAGCAGTGAAACCAGGGGCTATGGCTACACCTTC
-	TRBV9	TRBJ1-1	-	CASSVAPAQGSAFF	TGTGCCAGCAGCGTAGCCCCTGCCCAGGGATCGGCTTTCTTT
TRBD2	TRBV29-1	TRBJ2-7	-	CSVLPGGTEQYF	TGCAGCGTTCTCCCGGGGGGGACCGAGCAGTACTTC
-	TRBV5-4	TRBJ1-4	-	CASSLRATEEKLFF	TGTGCCAGCAGCCTGCGGGCCACCGAGGAAAAACTGTTTTTT